This is a list of T cell receptor beta chains from one sample in a study of a mutant IDH1 vaccine in newly diagnosed glioma. Assay: immunoSEQ multiplex PCR; the TCRdb copy retains only in-frame clones and omits some. The data show around 50,000 clones, roughly 89% seen once. The sample here was PBMCs, taken from a glioma patient treated with radiotherapy, temozolomide or both. The source of these receptors is a middle-aged man with glioma. The CDR3 runs from the conserved cysteine through the conserved F or W. D genes are given only for firm matches. Size tells how often a clone was seen (once, few, many) or the class of an expanded clone, and some rows leave it out.

d_call	v_call	j_call	clone_size	cdr3_nt	cdr3_aa
NA	TRBV19	TRBJ1-1	few	TGTGCCAGTAGTACCCTGACAGCCTCAAGAGGCACTGAAGCTTTCTTT	CASSTLTASRGTEAFF
NA	TRBV6-5	TRBJ1-5	NA	TGTGCCAGCAGTTACTCGGCTAGGAGTCAGCCCCAGCATTTT	CASSYSARSQPQHF
NA	TRBV7-2	TRBJ2-2	NA	TGTGCCAGCAGCTTTGGACTATCCTCCGGGGAGCTGTTTTTT	CASSFGLSSGELFF
NA	TRBV7-2	TRBJ1-4	NA	TGTGCCAGCAGCTTAAGAACACAGAGAACTAATGAAAAACTGTTTTTT	CASSLRTQRTNEKLFF
NA	TRBV28	TRBJ1-3	few	TGTGCCAGCAGGGTACGCTACTCTGGAAACACCATATATTTT	CASRVRYSGNTIYF
NA	TRBV6-6	TRBJ1-5	NA	TGTGCCAGCAAGAGGGATAGCAATCAGCCCCAGCATTTT	CASKRDSNQPQHF
NA	TRBV11-2	TRBJ2-5	NA	TGTGCCAGCAGCCAGGGGTGGCCGAGGGCCCAGTACTTC	CASSQGWPRAQYF
TRBD2	TRBV10-3	TRBJ2-3	NA	TGTGCCACAACCGGGACTACCGTGGATACGCAGTATTTT	CATTGTTVDTQYF
NA	TRBV18	TRBJ1-1	NA	TGTGCCAGCTCACCACCGAGTTTCGGTGGAGCTTTCTTT	CASSPPSFGGAFF
TRBD2	TRBV5-1	TRBJ2-7	once	TGCGCCAGCAGCTTGGGAGCGGGGAGCCTTTACGAGCAGTACTTC	CASSLGAGSLYEQYF
TRBD1	TRBV19	TRBJ1-5	NA	TGTGCCAGTAACAGGGGGGACAATCAGCCCCAGCATTTT	CASNRGDNQPQHF
NA	TRBV7-9	TRBJ2-7	NA	TGTGCCAGCAGCTTGTTAGTTAGGGGGTATCAGGAGCAGTACTTC	CASSLLVRGYQEQYF
NA	TRBV11-2	TRBJ2-5	NA	TGTGCCAGCAGCTTAGGACTAGATGGGACCCAGTACTTC	CASSLGLDGTQYF
NA	TRBV5-1	TRBJ1-1	NA	TGCGCCAGCAGCTGGGGGGACGGGACGAACACTGAAGCTTTCTTT	CASSWGDGTNTEAFF
TRBD2	TRBV14	TRBJ2-7	NA	TGTGCCAGCAGCCAGGGACTAGCGGGCGGGGTCCTCTACGAGCAGTACTTC	CASSQGLAGGVLYEQYF
NA	TRBV5-1	TRBJ2-7	NA	TGCGCCAGCAGCTTGGTTCTGGACGAGCAGTACTTC	CASSLVLDEQYF
NA	TRBV2	TRBJ1-1	few	TGTGCCAGCAGTGAAGCGCGCCAGGGGGAAGCTTTCTTT	CASSEARQGEAFF
TRBD2	TRBV7-9	TRBJ2-5	NA	TGTGCCAGCAGCTCCAGGAAGACTAGCGGGACGGAGACCCAGTACTTC	CASSSRKTSGTETQYF
TRBD2	TRBV5-8	TRBJ2-2	few	TGTGCCAGCAGCTTGAGCGGGAGGAACACCGGGGAGCTGTTTTTT	CASSLSGRNTGELFF
TRBD1	TRBV9	TRBJ2-1	once	TGTGCCAGCAGCGTATTAGGACAGGGGGTTAGCAATGAGCAGTTCTTC	CASSVLGQGVSNEQFF
NA	TRBV7-6	TRBJ2-7	NA	TGTGCCAGCAGCTTATGGAAGACAGTTGTCGAGCAGTACTTC	CASSLWKTVVEQYF
NA	TRBV19	TRBJ2-7	NA	TGTGCCAGTAGTGCCCTCGGGACCACGACCTACGAGCAGTACTTC	CASSALGTTTYEQYF
NA	TRBV7-2	TRBJ1-2	once	TGTGCCAGCAGCCCAGGAGGGACCAATGGCTACACCTTC	CASSPGGTNGYTF
TRBD1	TRBV6-5	TRBJ1-2	few	TGTGCCAGCAGGGCCCCGACAGGGTACGACTATGGCTACACCTTC	CASRAPTGYDYGYTF
NA	TRBV7-3	TRBJ2-7	NA	TGTGCCAGCAGCCCGGGAAGCAGAACCGAGCAGTACTTC	CASSPGSRTEQYF
TRBD2	TRBV27	TRBJ2-5	few	TGTGCCAGCAGTTTGGTCAGCCCGGTACTAGCGTCCCAAGAGACCCAGTACTTC	CASSLVSPVLASQETQYF
NA	TRBV18	TRBJ1-4	once	TGTGCCAGCTCACCCAAAGGAGGACGGCTCGAAAAACTGTTTTTT	CASSPKGGRLEKLFF
NA	TRBV4-2	TRBJ2-7	NA	TGTGCCAGCAGCCAATCCTATGCTGGCTCCTACGAGCAGTACTTC	CASSQSYAGSYEQYF
NA	TRBV5-1	TRBJ2-3	NA	TGCGCCAGCAGCGAGCTTACGGACGACCTTCGCGGGGATACGCAGTATTTT	CASSELTDDLRGDTQYF
NA	TRBV25-1	TRBJ2-3	NA	TGTGCCAGCAGTGATTTTAGGACTAGCACAGATACGCAGTATTTT	CASSDFRTSTDTQYF
NA	TRBV9	TRBJ1-1	NA	TGTGCCAGCAGCTTTTACCTGAACACTGAAGCTTTCTTT	CASSFYLNTEAFF
TRBD1	TRBV5-1	TRBJ1-4	NA	TGCGCCAGCAGCTTGGCCCCAGGGGGTACTAATGAAAAACTGTTTTTT	CASSLAPGGTNEKLFF
TRBD1	TRBV18	TRBJ1-1	NA	TGTGCCAGCTCACCGGACAGGGCTAACACTGAAGCTTTCTTT	CASSPDRANTEAFF
TRBD2	TRBV7-7	TRBJ2-5	NA	TGTGCTAGCAGCTATACTAGCGGGAGTACGGAGACCCAGTACTTC	CASSYTSGSTETQYF
NA	TRBV27	TRBJ2-5	NA	TGTGCCAGCAGCCAGGGATATTGGGAGACCCAGTACTTC	CASSQGYWETQYF
NA	TRBV9	TRBJ2-6	NA	TGTGCCAGCACCTACGAAGGGAGACTCCTGGGGGGGGCCAACGTCCTGACTTTC	CASTYEGRLLGGANVLTF
NA	TRBV9	TRBJ1-2	NA	TGTGCCAGCAGCGTAGCTGGGACACTACATAACTATGGCTACACCTTC	CASSVAGTLHNYGYTF
NA	TRBV11-3	TRBJ2-1	NA	TGTGCCAGCAGCACGAGAGGGCGAGGTGGGAAGTTCTTC	CASSTRGRGGKFF
NA	TRBV19	TRBJ2-1	NA	TGTGCCAGTCGCCCCCTTGGGTACAATGAGCAGTTCTTC	CASRPLGYNEQFF
NA	TRBV4-2	TRBJ2-1	NA	TGTGCCAGCAGCCAAGATTTGGTGGAGCAGTTCTTC	CASSQDLVEQFF
NA	TRBV6-5	TRBJ1-1	NA	TGTGCCAGCAGTTACTCGAGGACACCGAGCACTGAAGCTTTCTTT	CASSYSRTPSTEAFF
NA	TRBV7-6	TRBJ1-1	NA	TGTGCCAGCAGCTTAGGGGGGGGAGTCATGAACACTGAAGCTTTCTTT	CASSLGGGVMNTEAFF
NA	TRBV5-6	TRBJ2-3	NA	TGTGCCAGCAAGTCGGCTCCAGATACGCAGTATTTT	CASKSAPDTQYF
NA	TRBV6-6	TRBJ2-7	NA	TGTGCCAGCAGTAGGGATGGCGAGCAGTACTTC	CASSRDGEQYF